One T cell receptor beta chain is described in this entry. This sample is part of a study of blood T cell repertoires in COVID-19. On the study more broadly: Sites in the United States, Italy and Spain provided acute and convalescent COVID-19 samples. From T cells, B-cell-depleted T cells, or PBMCs came the material, which was cDNA or gDNA.

In the authors' workflow: Nucleated cell counts were estimated from reference gene primer amplification. Sequenced by immunoSEQ multiplex PCR; TCRdb stores in-frame clones only, minus some. V, J and clone size are taken as reported in that table, and D and trimming were inferred from the DNA itself. The table lists around 260,000 clones, around 87% of them singletons, with more than 1.3% in the top ten. The germline V gene has CDR1 SGHVS and CDR2 FNYEAQ. The CDR3 is made up of 16 amino acids. Deletions cut 3 bases from V and 5 bases from J, with 19 bases between. The chain has TRBV7-6 and TRBJ2-5, with D possibly being TRBD2 (6 bases). Sequenced material: peripheral blood. The receptor was isolated from a woman between 40 and 55 years old who had recovered from COVID-19. CDR3 amino acids: CASSFGSGGAGETQYF. The CDR3 coding sequence is TGTGCCAGCAGCTTTGGGTCTGGCGGGGCGGGGGAGACCCAGTACTTC.